This TCR beta chain was sequenced during a study of cytomegalovirus exposure and HLA in healthy donors. This CDR3 has 12 amino acids. V lost 1 base and J lost 5, with 4 bases in between. Germline V gene sequence: CDR1 SGHNT, CDR2 YYREEE (reference sequence). This table comes from immunoSEQ multiplex PCR, and its TCRdb copy is limited to in-frame clones, with some not included. The sample includes some 200,000 clones, around 80% of them seen just once. Sequencing used PBMCs. V gene TRBV5-4 combines with J gene TRBJ1-5; D unresolved. The clonotype originates from a woman aged 25 to 45 in good health and CMV-seropositive. In nucleotides, the CDR3 is TGTGCCAGCAGCTTGCGGGATCAGCCCCAGCATTTT. Translated, it gives CASSLRDQPQHF.